The 29 T cell receptor beta chains in this list originate from one sample, sequenced in a study of blood T cell repertoires in COVID-19. Assay: immunoSEQ multiplex PCR; the TCRdb copy retains only in-frame clones and omits some. The sample holds roughly 260,000 clones, 86% seen once. Sequenced: PBMCs or T cells enriched from blood (not recorded which). The receptor set was obtained from a woman aged 18-29 years who had recovered from COVID-19.

The chain employs TRBV2 and TRBJ1-2; 11 bases align to TRBD1. This CDR3 has 16 residues. V lost 7 bases to trimming and J lost 7 bases; unmatched junction nucleotides: 14. Germline-derived CDR1 and CDR2 are SNHLY and FYNNEI. For the CDR3, the DNA is TGTGCCAGCAAGATAGCTTCCGGGACAGGGGGGTTTGGCTACACCTTC. Translated, it gives CASKIASGTGGFGYTF.

This chain connects TRBV19 to TRBJ2-6; the match to TRBD1 covers 7 bases. V gave up 9 bases and J gave up 1 base; unmatched junction bases: 6. CDR3 size: 15 residues. The V gene's germline CDR1 is LNHDA and CDR2 SQIVND (reference sequence). The CDR3 reads CASRGTASGANVLTF. The DNA for the CDR3 is TGTGCCAGCAGGGGGACCGCTTCTGGGGCCAACGTCCTGACTTTC.

This rearrangement joins TRBV11-3 to TRBJ2-3; TRBD2 aligns across 10 bases. The J segment lost 2 bases and the V segment lost 5 bases, leaving 16 bases of the junction unmatched. The germline V gene encodes CDR1 SGHNT and CDR2 YENEEA. The CDR3 runs to 19 residues. CDR3 nucleotides: TGTGCCAGCAGCCAATTAAGCGGGGGGGGTACAACCTACACAGATACGCAGTATTTT. This sequence encodes CASSQLSGGGTTYTDTQYF.

To note about this clone: A read error may account for a junction end that differs from germline. The J gene is TRBJ1-5, the V gene TRBV5-1; 7 bases map to TRBD1. The CDR3 sequence is 15 residues long. Germline V gives CDR1 SGHRS, CDR2 YFSETQ. The CDR3 DNA sequence: TGCGCCAGCAGGTTGGGACAGCTTAGCAATCAGCCCCAGCATTTT. The encoded protein is CASRLGQLSNQPQHF.

The chain has TRBV5-6 and TRBJ2-5; 9 bases match TRBD1. Germline CDR1 and CDR2: SGHDT and YYEEEE. J was trimmed by 2 bases and V by 0 bases; bases with no gene match: 11. The CDR3 is made up of 18 amino acids. This CDR3 is CASSLGGQGRRGQETQYF. The CDR3 DNA sequence: TGTGCCAGCAGCTTGGGGGGACAGGGCCGAAGAGGGCAAGAGACCCAGTACTTC.

The chain uses TRBV24-1 and TRBJ1-1; 9 bases are shared with TRBD1. Germline trimming cut 4 bases from V and 3 bases from J; bases unmatched to any gene: 11. The CDR3 loop spans 17 amino acids. Germline V lookup: CDR1 KGHDR, CDR2 SFDVKD. In DNA form, the CDR3 reads TGTGCCACCAGTGACGGAGGGACAGGGAGAACTGACACTGAAGCTTTCTTT. Translation gives CATSDGGTGRTDTEAFF.

The sample holds one count of this clone. The chain employs TRBV28 and TRBJ2-6; the D gene is possibly TRBD1 (6 bases). V lost 6 bases and J lost 2, with 17 bases in between. The germline gives CDR1 MDHEN, CDR2 SYDVKM. The CDR3 covers 17 residues. The chain's CDR3 is CASRTQGLRPGANVLTF. Written as DNA, the CDR3 is TGTGCCAGCAGGACACAGGGTCTTCGGCCTGGGGCCAACGTCCTGACTTTC.

This chain uses TRBV7-6 with TRBJ1-1; TRBD1 aligns across 9 bases. V trimming: 1 base; J trimming: 0 bases; junction bases outside the gene matches: 6. CDR3 length equals 17 residues. The V gene's germline CDR1 is SGHVS and CDR2 FNYEAQ. CDR3 amino acids: CASSLGTGDLMNTEAFF. As DNA, the CDR3 is TGTGCCAGCAGCTTAGGGACAGGGGATTTGATGAACACTGAAGCTTTCTTT.

This chain links TRBV19 with TRBJ2-7; D might be TRBD1 (5 bases). The CDR3 is made up of 16 amino acids. The V gene lost 3 bases and the J gene lost 0 bases, with 15 bases spanning the gap. Looked up from germline, CDR1 is LNHDA and CDR2 is SQIVND (reference sequence). Here the CDR3 DNA reads TGTGCCAGTAGTATCGGTGGGGCACGTTTCTCCTACGAGCAGTACTTC. It yields the protein CASSIGGARFSYEQYF.

V is TRBV7-6 and J is TRBJ2-7; tentative D call: TRBD2 (5 bases). Germline V gives CDR1 SGHVS, CDR2 FNYEAQ. The CDR3 loop spans 14 amino acids. V lost 5 bases and J lost 3, with 14 bases in between. The CDR3 is CASSQVLGSYEQYF. CDR3 nucleotide sequence: TGTGCCAGCAGCCAAGTACTAGGGAGCTACGAGCAGTACTTC.

The chain uses TRBV10-3 and TRBJ2-1, with 9 bases aligning to TRBD2. Trimming at V came to 7 bases and at J to 3 bases, leaving 10 bases not matched to a gene. The CDR3 runs to 16 residues. Germline V CDR1 and CDR2: ENHRY, SYGVKD. In DNA form, the CDR3 reads TGTGCCATCATGGGGGGTAGCGGGAGAAACTACAATGAGCAGTTCTTC. Amino acids: CAIMGGSGRNYNEQFF.

This chain connects TRBV6-5 to TRBJ1-2; no reliable D call. The CDR3 contains 14 residues. Germline V gene sequence: CDR1 MNHEY, CDR2 SVGAGI. The germline V and J ends were trimmed by 6 bases and 1 base, with 12 bases remaining between them. DNA of the CDR3: TGTGCCAGCAGCCGCGACACGAATAACTATGGCTACACCTTC. This gives the protein CASSRDTNNYGYTF.

The V and J genes are TRBV3-1 (or the pseudogene TRBV3-2) and TRBJ2-2; TRBD1 is a possible D gene (6 bases). The CDR3 contains 16 residues. Germline V CDR1 and CDR2: LGHDT, YNNKEL (reference sequence). V lost 1 base and J lost 0, with 9 bases in between. The CDR3 sequence is CASSQGSGANTGELFF. The CDR3, as DNA: TGTGCCAGCAGCCAAGGGTCAGGGGCGAACACCGGGGAGCTGTTTTTT.

This sequence joins TRBV19 and TRBJ1-1; 9 bases match TRBD1. V lost 3 bases, J lost 3 bases, and 14 bases stayed unmatched. Germline V lookup: CDR1 LNHDA, CDR2 SQIVND (reference sequence). This CDR3 region has 18 residues. CDR3 nucleotide sequence: TGTGCCAGTAGTATGGTTCCCCGGGGACAGGGAGGCGACACTGAAGCTTTCTTT. Protein product: CASSMVPRGQGGDTEAFF.

This clone was observed a single time. The DNA for the CDR3 is TGTGCCAGCAGCCACAACGTAGATCGGGGTCAGCCCCAGCATTTT. This sequence encodes CASSHNVDRGQPQHF. V and J are TRBV4-2 and TRBJ1-5; no definite D call. CDR1 is LGHNA, CDR2 YNFKEQ, per germline. Trimming cost V 3 bases and J 6 bases, with 15 bases left between them. The CDR3 is made up of 15 amino acids.

The V call is TRBV5-1, the J call TRBJ2-3; unclear D gene. The CDR3 spans 12 residues. The germline gives CDR1 SGHRS, CDR2 YFSETQ. V dropped 5 bases and J dropped 2 bases, with 6 bases sitting between them. DNA of the CDR3: TGCGCCAGCAGATTAGACACAGATACGCAGTATTTT. Protein product: CASRLDTDTQYF.

This chain connects TRBV7-9 to TRBJ2-2, with unresolved D. CDR3 size: 14 residues. The germline V gene has CDR1 SEHNR and CDR2 FQNEAQ (reference sequence). V was shortened by 2 bases and J by 1 base, with 5 bases between the two germline ends. CDR3 sequence reads: CASSLQVNTGELFF. As DNA, the CDR3 is TGTGCCAGCAGCTTACAGGTGAACACCGGGGAGCTGTTTTTT.

The chain has TRBV7-2 and TRBJ1-2; D uncertain. The CDR3 is 13 amino acids. Germline V gives CDR1 SGHTA, CDR2 FQGNSA. Trimming took off 6 bases at V and 2 bases at J, with 10 bases between the two ends. The CDR3, as DNA: TGTGCCAGCAGTGGATCGGAGAACTATGGCTACACCTTC. Translating gives CASSGSENYGYTF. Variable domain in full (rest from reference TRBV7-2 and TRBJ1-2): GAGVSQSPSNKVTEKGKDVELRCDPISGHTALYWYRQSLGQGLEFLIYFQGNSAPDKSGLPSDRFSAERTGGSVSTLTIQRTQQEDSAVYLCASSGSENYGYTFGSGTRLTVV.

The rearrangement links TRBV6-5 to TRBJ2-7; the D is unclear. The V and J ends lost 6 bases and 0 bases respectively, with 9 bases between them. Germline CDR1 MNHEY, CDR2 SVGAGI. This CDR3 spans 13 amino acids. The CDR3 nucleotides are TGTGCCAGCAGCACTTATAGCTCCTACGAGCAGTACTTC. It is translated as CASSTYSSYEQYF.

The chain carries TRBV27 and TRBJ2-7, with 7 bases identical to TRBD2. The CDR3 runs to 15 residues. Germline V lookup: CDR1 MNHEY, CDR2 SMNVEV (reference sequence). V shed 6 bases and J 2 bases; nucleotides not matched to a gene: 10. In DNA, the CDR3 is TGTGCCAGCAGCCCGCTAGCGGATCCTACCTACGAGCAGTACTTC. Translating gives CASSPLADPTYEQYF.

The V gene is TRBV10-2, the J gene TRBJ2-1; the D gene is possibly TRBD1 (5 bases). Trimming removed 1 base from V and 8 bases from J, with 15 bases in between. The CDR3 loop spans 15 amino acids. The germline CDR1 and CDR2 sequences are WSHSY and SAAADI. CDR3 DNA sequence: TGCGCCAGCAGTGAGTGGCCAGGGTCTATGGATGAGCAGTTCTTC. It encodes CASSEWPGSMDEQFF.

This clone was recorded only once. In nucleotides, the CDR3 is TGTGCCAGCGTCGAGCGGGACACCCAAGAGACCCAGTACTTC. It specifies CASVERDTQETQYF. This sequence joins TRBV2 and TRBJ2-5; D is perhaps TRBD2 (7 bases). V lost 8 bases and J lost 1, with 14 bases in between. The CDR3 contains 14 residues. CDR1 and CDR2 from the germline V gene are SNHLY and FYNNEI. Combining the CDR3 with reference TRBV2 and TRBJ2-5 gives the whole variable domain EPEVTQTPSHQVTQMGQEVILRCVPISNHLYFYWYRQILGQKVEFLVSFYNNEISEKSEIFDDQFSVERPDGSNFTLKIRSTKLEDSAMYFCASVERDTQETQYFGPGTRLLVL.

CDR3 DNA sequence: TGTGCCAGCTCACCACGAGACAATGAGCAGTTCTTC. Translated, it gives CASSPRDNEQFF. The rearrangement links TRBV18 to TRBJ2-1, with unresolved D. This CDR3 comprises 12 residues. The V gene lost 1 base and the J gene lost 5 bases, with 3 bases spanning the gap. From germline, CDR1 is KGHSH and CDR2 LQKENI.

V gene TRBV11-2 combines with J gene TRBJ1-2, with 8 positions matching TRBD1. The CDR3 covers 15 residues. CDR1 SGHAT and CDR2 FQNNGV come from the germline V gene. The V gene end was trimmed by 6 bases and the J gene end by 4 bases; junction bases not matched to a gene: 10. CDR3 bases: TGTGCCAGCAGAGAAGCAGGGGGCGTTAGCTATGGCTACACCTTC. Its protein is CASREAGGVSYGYTF.

The CDR3 region is CASSTLNTEAFF. The CDR3 region has the DNA TGTGCCAGCAGCACCCTAAACACTGAAGCTTTCTTT. This chain connects TRBV5-6 to TRBJ1-1; D gene ambiguous. The CDR3 has 12 amino acids. CDR1 SGHDT and CDR2 YYEEEE come from the germline V gene. The V end lost 4 bases, the J end lost 2 bases, and 6 bases lay between the germline ends.

A remark on this clone: The junction and the germline gene differ at one end; a read error may be behind it. DNA of the CDR3: TGTGCCAGCTCGCCTCCGGGGAGACAAAACATGTATTTT. Protein product: CASSPPGRQNMYF. V gene TRBV18 combines with J gene TRBJ1-5; no definite D call. The V gene's germline CDR1 is KGHSH and CDR2 LQKENI. The CDR3 length is 13 residues. Complete variable domain (other parts from reference TRBV18 and TRBJ1-5): NAGVMQNPRHLVRRRGQEARLRCSPMKGHSHVYWYRQLPEEGLKFMVYLQKENIIDESGMPKERFSAEFPKEGPSILRIQQVVRGDSAAYFCASSPPGRQNMYFGDGTRLSIL.

The V and J genes are TRBV27 and TRBJ2-3, with a tentative D call TRBD2 (5 bases). The CDR3 covers 14 residues. The V gene's germline CDR1 is MNHEY and CDR2 SMNVEV (reference sequence). Trimming took 8 bases from V and 2 from J, leaving 14 bases between them. Here the CDR3 DNA reads TGTGCCAGCCGCTGGCACGGGGACACAGATACGCAGTATTTT. As protein: CASRWHGDTDTQYF.

This clone occurred a few times. The chain employs TRBV4-2 and TRBJ2-5, with TRBD2 identical over 14 bases. This CDR3 has 16 residues. From germline, CDR1 is LGHNA and CDR2 YNFKEQ. V shed 4 bases and J 5 bases; nucleotides not matched to a gene: 6. In DNA, the CDR3 is TGTGCCAGCAGCCGGACTAGCGGGAGGTCGAGGGAGACCCAGTACTTC. Its protein product is CASSRTSGRSRETQYF.

The gene calls are TRBV6-5 and TRBJ2-5; TRBD1 is a possible D gene (5 bases). The CDR3 is 15 amino acids. V was pared by 7 bases and J by 0 bases, with 15 bases between. The V gene's germline CDR1 is MNHEY and CDR2 SVGAGI. DNA for the CDR3: TGTGCCAGCACAGACTTTGGGGCAGACCAAGAGACCCAGTACTTC. It yields the protein CASTDFGADQETQYF.